The 32 T cell receptor beta chains in this list originate from one sample, sequenced in a study of blood T cell repertoires in COVID-19. Profiling relied on immunoSEQ multiplex PCR, and the TCRdb table lists in-frame clones only, not all of them. The profile shows around 94,000 clones, roughly nine tenths of them singletons. The sample comprised peripheral blood. All receptors derive from a man aged 45-65 years with active COVID-19.

The chain joins TRBV2 to TRBJ2-3; D is perhaps TRBD2 (6 bases). The V end was cut by 3 bases, the J end by 1 base, with 14 bases between. This CDR3 is built from 16 residues. Germline CDR1 is SNHLY and CDR2 is FYNNEI. The CDR3 nucleotides read TGTGCCAGCAGTGACGGATGGCGGGGCGGCACAGATACGCAGTATTTT. Encoded protein: CASSDGWRGGTDTQYF.

The chain recombines TRBV5-1 with TRBJ2-7; 9 bases agree with TRBD1. The J segment lost 3 bases and the V segment lost 3 bases, leaving 4 bases of the junction unmatched. CDR3 size: 14 residues. Looked up from germline, CDR1 is SGHRS and CDR2 is YFSETQ. The CDR3 DNA follows: TGCGCCAGCAGCTGGACAGGGGACGGCTACGAGCAGTACTTC. Protein: CASSWTGDGYEQYF.

J is TRBJ2-7 and V is TRBV10-2; D possibly corresponds to TRBD1 (6 bases). Trimming cost V 6 bases and J 0 bases, with 9 bases left between them. Germline V gene sequence: CDR1 WSHSY, CDR2 SAAADI. The length of the CDR3 is 13 residues. CDR3: CASSKDSSYEQYF. CDR3 bases: TGCGCCAGCAGCAAGGACAGCTCCTACGAGCAGTACTTC.

This clone was seen a few times. This chain joins TRBV20-1 and TRBJ2-5, with D perhaps TRBD2 (5 bases). Germline V gene sequence: CDR1 DFQATT, CDR2 SNEGSKA (reference sequence). Between the trimmed V and J ends, which lost 6 bases and 5 bases, there was a span of 10 bases. The CDR3 is 11 residues long. CDR3 protein: CSAAEVETQYF. CDR3 nucleotides: TGCAGTGCCGCGGAGGTGGAGACCCAGTACTTC.

This chain links TRBV10-3 with TRBJ1-1; D possibly corresponds to TRBD1 (5 bases). The CDR3 length is 16 residues. The V and J ends lost 0 bases and 3 bases respectively, with 14 bases between them. Germline assignment: CDR1 ENHRY and CDR2 SYGVKD. The CDR3 spells CAISESGAPRYTEAFF. In DNA form, the CDR3 reads TGTGCCATCAGTGAGTCAGGGGCCCCCCGGTACACTGAAGCTTTCTTT.

The genes are TRBV18 and TRBJ2-1, with unresolved D. The CDR3 consists of 14 residues. The ends were cut back, 3 bases at V and 2 bases at J, with 8 bases in the middle. Germline V lookup: CDR1 KGHSH, CDR2 LQKENI. The CDR3: CASSPPGPYNEQFF. CDR3 nucleotides: TGTGCCAGCTCACCCCCTGGGCCCTACAATGAGCAGTTCTTC. The complete variable domain, with remaining parts taken from reference TRBV18 and TRBJ2-1, reads NAGVMQNPRHLVRRRGQEARLRCSPMKGHSHVYWYRQLPEEGLKFMVYLQKENIIDESGMPKERFSAEFPKEGPSILRIQQVVRGDSAAYFCASSPPGPYNEQFFGPGTRLTVL.

This chain joins TRBV9 and TRBJ2-7, with 8 positions matching TRBD1. Germline CDR1 and CDR2: SGDLS and YYNGEE. There are 15 residues in the CDR3. V lost 3 bases and J lost 0; bases outside the gene matches: 5. CDR3 bases: TGTGCCAGCAGCGCCCAGGGGGCCCCCTCCTACGAGCAGTACTTC. It codes for CASSAQGAPSYEQYF.

The chain couples TRBV6-5 to TRBJ1-6; D remains unclear. This CDR3 contains 14 residues. Trimming left V 3 bases short and J 10 bases short, with 13 bases between. Germline CDR1 and CDR2: MNHEY and SVGAGI. In DNA, the CDR3 is TGTGCCAGCAGTTATGAGGAGCTTACCTCACCCCTCCACTTT. Protein: CASSYEELTSPLHF.

The rearrangement joins TRBV3-1 (or the pseudogene TRBV3-2) to TRBJ1-4; D is perhaps TRBD1 (6 bases). V lost 1 base to trimming and J lost 8 bases, with 14 bases between them. The CDR3 is 15 amino acids. Germline CDR1 reads LGHDT; CDR2 reads YNNKEL (reference sequence). CDR3 coding DNA: TGTGCCAGCAGCCAAGCAGGGGCCGGGTCGGAAAAACTGTTTTTT. The encoded protein is CASSQAGAGSEKLFF.

A remark on this clone: Its ends do not fully match the called genes, so a read error is possible. The CDR3 loop is CASSQGLGQSDF. CDR3 in DNA: TGTGCCAGCAGCCAAGGATTGGGACAGTCGGACTTC. This rearrangement joins TRBV3-1 (or the pseudogene TRBV3-2) to TRBJ2-7, with 7 positions matching TRBD1. Germline CDR1 reads LGHDT; CDR2 reads YNNKEL (reference sequence). This CDR3 has 12 amino acids.

The chain carries TRBV7-3 and TRBJ1-1, with D possibly matching TRBD1 (5 bases). V was trimmed by 3 bases and J by 1 base, leaving 6 bases between them. CDR3 length: 13 residues. The germline gives CDR1 SGHTA, CDR2 FQGTGA. The CDR3 protein is CASSFRENTEAFF. The CDR3 DNA reads as TGTGCCAGCAGCTTCAGGGAGAACACTGAAGCTTTCTTT.

This clone occurred once. The chain joins TRBV6-5 to TRBJ2-3, with 12 positions matching TRBD2. V gave up 6 bases and J gave up 2 bases; unmatched junction bases: 3. CDR1 and CDR2 from the germline V gene are MNHEY and SVGAGI. The CDR3 has 15 residues. Here the CDR3 DNA reads TGTGCCAGCAGAGCTAGCGGGGGGGCCACAGATACGCAGTATTTT. Its translation: CASRASGGATDTQYF.

The rearrangement links TRBV5-1 to TRBJ1-1; 12 bases agree with TRBD1. Trimming removed 5 bases from V and 4 bases from J; junction bases left unmatched: 6. Germline V gives CDR1 SGHRS, CDR2 YFSETQ. This CDR3 has 15 amino acids. The CDR3 here is CASRSGQGAGTEAFF. The CDR3 bases are TGCGCCAGCAGGTCGGGACAGGGGGCGGGCACTGAAGCTTTCTTT.

This clone was observed a single time. This chain joins TRBV20-1 and TRBJ1-4; TRBD1 agrees at 8 bases. CDR1 is DFQATT, CDR2 SNEGSKA, per germline (reference sequence). V gave up 5 bases and J gave up 7 bases; unmatched junction bases: 0. There are 11 residues in the CDR3. The CDR3 reads CSAGQGEKLFF. The CDR3 coding sequence is TGCAGTGCTGGACAGGGTGAAAAACTGTTTTTT.

The V call is TRBV6-6, the J call TRBJ1-5; D might be TRBD1 (6 bases). V lost 4 bases and J 2 bases, leaving 15 bases between the germline ends. The CDR3 totals 16 residues. Germline CDR1 and CDR2: MNHNY and SVGAGI (reference sequence). CDR3 region: CASSSDSPMGNQPQHF. CDR3 nucleotides: TGTGCCAGCAGTTCGGACAGCCCGATGGGCAATCAGCCCCAGCATTTT.

The chain links TRBV11-2 to TRBJ2-7, with TRBD2 identical over 7 bases. The ends lost 6 bases at V and 0 bases at J; junction bases unmatched: 8. This CDR3 has 15 amino acids. Germline assignment: CDR1 SGHAT and CDR2 FQNNGV. CDR3 loop: CASSLTAGSSYEQYF. The DNA for the CDR3 is TGTGCCAGCAGTCTTACAGCGGGGAGCTCCTACGAGCAGTACTTC. Based on the CDR3 plus reference TRBV11-2 and TRBJ2-7, the full variable domain is EAGVAQSPRYKIIEKRQSVAFWCNPISGHATLYWYQQILGQGPKLLIQFQNNGVVDDSQLPKDRFSAERLKGVDSTLKIQPAKLEDSAVYLCASSLTAGSSYEQYFGPGTRLTVT.

The chain links TRBV5-1 to TRBJ2-7, with D possibly matching TRBD1 (6 bases). The germline gives CDR1 SGHRS, CDR2 YFSETQ. Trimming cost V 1 base and J 3 bases, with 11 bases left between them. The CDR3 runs to 14 residues. The CDR3: CASSLNGGVYEQYF. In DNA form, the CDR3 reads TGCGCCAGCAGCTTGAATGGGGGCGTCTACGAGCAGTACTTC.

The table lists this clone with a count of one. The gene calls are TRBV11-3 and TRBJ1-1, with 7 bases fitting TRBD1. This CDR3 is built from 15 residues. Germline CDR1 and CDR2: SGHNT and YENEEA. V was clipped by 6 bases and J by 4 bases; unmatched bases: 11. The CDR3 coding sequence is TGTGCCAGCAGTCCCAGGGGGGCCGGGGGCACTGAAGCTTTCTTT. It codes for CASSPRGAGGTEAFF.

This chain joins TRBV29-1 and TRBJ1-2; TRBD1 matches 8 bases. The V gene's germline CDR1 is SQVTM and CDR2 ANQGSEA. V gave up 7 bases and J gave up 4 bases; unmatched junction bases: 5. CDR3 length equals 12 residues. CDR3 in DNA: TGCAGCGCCACAGGGGGAGGCTATGGCTACACCTTC. This encodes CSATGGGYGYTF. The whole variable domain, filled in from reference TRBV29-1 and TRBJ1-2, reads SAVISQKPSRDICQRGTSLTIQCQVDSQVTMMFWYRQQPGQSLTLIATANQGSEATYESGFVIDKFPISRPNLTFSTLTVSNMSPEDSSIYLCSATGGGYGYTFGSGTRLTVV.

J is TRBJ1-2 and V is TRBV5-1, with 7 positions matching TRBD1. The V and J ends lost 9 bases and 3 bases, in that order; junction bases with no gene match: 11. The CDR3 extends over 14 amino acids. The V gene's germline CDR1 is SGHRS and CDR2 YFSETQ. CDR3 sequence (DNA): TGCGCCACTACGACGGGGGACAGACACTATGGCTACACCTTC. The encoded protein is CATTTGDRHYGYTF.

This chain joins TRBV7-9 and TRBJ1-6; D remains ambiguous. This CDR3 contains 15 residues. V lost 1 base to trimming and J lost 8 bases, with 12 bases between them. Germline lookup yields CDR1 SEHNR and CDR2 FQNEAQ (reference sequence). The CDR3 here is CASSLDLRGDSPLHF. CDR3 sequence (DNA): TGTGCCAGCAGCTTAGATCTCCGGGGAGATTCACCCCTCCACTTT.

The V and J genes are TRBV12-3 or TRBV12-4 and TRBJ1-1, with no clear D. The ends were cut back, 5 bases at V and 1 base at J, with 2 bases in the middle. The CDR3 is 11 amino acids. CDR3 in amino acids: CASSRNTEAFF. For the CDR3, the DNA is TGTGCCAGCAGTCGGAACACTGAAGCTTTCTTT.

This clone was counted a few times. The chain uses TRBV11-2 and TRBJ1-5; D is ambiguous. The CDR3 has 17 residues. Trimming took off 5 bases at V and 2 bases at J, with 19 bases between the two ends. Looked up from germline, CDR1 is SGHAT and CDR2 is FQNNGV. CDR3 amino acids: CASSRPPGEAGNQPQHF. The CDR3 bases are TGTGCCAGCAGCCGTCCACCGGGTGAAGCTGGCAATCAGCCCCAGCATTTT.

This clone was detected only a few times. The rearrangement uses TRBV6-5 and TRBJ1-2; D uncertain. V lost 5 bases and J 5 bases, leaving 12 bases between the germline ends. CDR1 and CDR2 (germline): MNHEY, SVGAGI. This CDR3 spans 13 amino acids. CDR3: CASSPGSPYGYTF. The CDR3, as DNA: TGTGCCAGCAGTCCGGGGTCTCCTTATGGCTACACCTTC.

This chain uses TRBV5-1 with TRBJ1-6; D is undetermined. Germline V gene lookup returns CDR1 SGHRS and CDR2 YFSETQ. The CDR3 contains 16 residues. The V end lost 0 bases, the J end lost 7 bases, and 14 bases lay between the germline ends. Here the CDR3 DNA reads TGCGCCAGCAGCTTGGTCGGGTTTGGTACCAATTCACCCCTCCACTTT. It translates to CASSLVGFGTNSPLHF.

The chain is built from TRBV6-5 and TRBJ1-2; D may be TRBD1 (5 bases). From germline, CDR1 is MNHEY and CDR2 SVGAGI. This CDR3 contains 15 residues. The germline V and J ends were trimmed by 7 bases and 4 bases, with 19 bases remaining between them. The CDR3 here is CASIGGGRGGYGYTF. CDR3 nucleotides: TGTGCCAGCATAGGAGGTGGACGCGGGGGCTATGGCTACACCTTC.

J is TRBJ2-7 and V is TRBV5-1; D gene uncertain. V lost 0 bases and J lost 1, with 5 bases in between. CDR3 length: 13 amino acids. The V gene's germline CDR1 is SGHRS and CDR2 YFSETQ. DNA for the CDR3: TGCGCCAGCAGCTTGGCGGGTTCCTACGAGCAGTACTTC. It codes for CASSLAGSYEQYF. The entire variable domain, with the rest obtained from reference TRBV5-1 and TRBJ2-7, is as follows: KAGVTQTPRYLIKTRGQQVTLSCSPISGHRSVSWYQQTPGQGLQFLFEYFSETQRNKGNFPGRFSGRQFSNSRSEMNVSTLELGDSALYLCASSLAGSYEQYFGPGTRLTVT.

The chain carries TRBV7-2 and TRBJ1-1; tentative D call: TRBD1 (5 bases). V shed 2 bases and J shed 11 bases, with 12 bases lying between them. CDR3 length: 12 amino acids. CDR1 is SGHTA and CDR2 is FQGNSA in the germline V gene. The CDR3 loop reads CASSLQEGRAFF. The CDR3 DNA sequence: TGTGCCAGCAGCTTACAGGAGGGGCGGGCTTTCTTT.

The chain carries TRBV29-1 and TRBJ1-1; D is unclear. This CDR3 has 14 amino acids. Germline V gene data show CDR1 as SQVTM and CDR2 as ANQGSEA. V was cut by 3 bases and J by 4 bases, with 15 bases left in between. This CDR3 is CSVDGFGVVTEAFF. The CDR3 bases are TGCAGCGTTGATGGTTTCGGGGTGGTCACTGAAGCTTTCTTT.

The chain couples TRBV19 to TRBJ2-1, with 11 nucleotides matching TRBD2. Germline CDR1 reads LNHDA; CDR2 reads SQIVND (reference sequence). Unmatched junction bases numbered 6, after V lost 8 bases and J lost 6 bases. The CDR3 sequence is 14 residues long. CDR3 nucleotides: TGTGCCAGTCGGCCCCTAGCGGGGGGCAATGAGCAGTTCTTC. Translated, it gives CASRPLAGGNEQFF.

The chain links TRBV3-1 (or the pseudogene TRBV3-2) to TRBJ2-1; 12 bases match TRBD2. V lost 5 bases and J lost 3; bases outside the gene matches: 14. The CDR3 has 19 residues. The germline V gene encodes CDR1 LGHDT and CDR2 YNNKEL (reference sequence). CDR3 nucleotides: TGTGCCAGCAGCGCTAAGTCCCCCGGACTAGCGGGGTACTACAATGAGCAGTTCTTC. As protein: CASSAKSPGLAGYYNEQFF.

The chain recombines TRBV18 with TRBJ1-2; no firm D call. CDR3 length: 16 amino acids. Germline assignment: CDR1 KGHSH and CDR2 LQKENI. The V end lost 3 bases, the J end lost 4 bases, and 18 bases lay between the germline ends. This CDR3 is CASSPSFLGISYGYTF. CDR3 bases: TGTGCCAGCTCACCCAGTTTTCTCGGGATTAGCTATGGCTACACCTTC.